The 4 T cell receptor beta chains reported below all come from one sample, sequenced in a study of OX40 agonist ivuxolimab in advanced cancers. Clones were sequenced by immunoSEQ multiplex PCR, and TCRdb holds only the in-frame ones, with some missing. The sample carries fewer than 85,000 clones, about 90% recorded once. The specimen comprised CD4+ or CD8+ T cells sorted from blood, sampled in a trial of the OX40 agonist ivuxolimab. All receptors derive from an adult with an advanced solid tumor such as melanoma, head and neck, liver or kidney cancer.

This chain uses TRBV30 with TRBJ2-1; weak D call: TRBD2 (6 bases). Germline V lookup: CDR1 GTSNPN, CDR2 SVGIG (reference sequence). The CDR3 covers 16 residues. Trimming cost V 0 bases and J 5 bases, with 17 bases left between them. The DNA for the CDR3 is TGTGCCTGGAGTGTACAGCGGGCAGGGCTTCACAATGAGCAGTTCTTC. Amino acids: CAWSVQRAGLHNEQFF. Complete variable domain (other parts from reference TRBV30 and TRBJ2-1): SQTIHQWPATLVQPVGSPLSLECTVEGTSNPNLYWYRQAAGRGLQLLFYSVGIGQISSEVPQNLSASRPQDRQFILSSKKLLLSDSGFYLCAWSVQRAGLHNEQFFGPGTRLTVL.

This clone was observed once. V usage is TRBV7-9 and J usage is TRBJ2-3; no reliable D call. Germline V gene lookup returns CDR1 SEHNR and CDR2 FQNEAQ (reference sequence). V lost 3 bases, J lost 3 bases, and 10 bases lay in between. This CDR3 is 14 amino acids long. The CDR3 here is CASSFSFETDTQYF. CDR3 bases: TGTGCCAGCAGCTTCTCATTCGAAACAGATACGCAGTATTTT.

V gene TRBV28 combines with J gene TRBJ2-7; D unclear. Germline V gene sequence: CDR1 MDHEN, CDR2 SYDVKM. The V and J ends lost 2 bases and 2 bases respectively, with 7 bases between them. This CDR3 has 13 amino acids. The CDR3 loop is CASSLSRPYEQYF. CDR3 DNA: TGTGCCAGCAGTTTAAGCAGGCCCTACGAGCAGTACTTC.

The table lists this clone with a few counts. This chain joins TRBV6-5 and TRBJ2-7, with D unresolved. The CDR3 consists of 14 residues. Trimming took 7 bases from V and 5 from J, leaving 18 bases between them. The germline CDR1 and CDR2 sequences are MNHEY and SVGAGI. The CDR3: CASKDLGQAHEQYF. As DNA, the CDR3 is TGTGCCAGCAAAGATCTGGGCCAAGCCCACGAGCAGTACTTC.